The text below deals with one TCR beta chain. This CDR3 contains 15 residues. CDR1 and CDR2 from the germline V gene are MNHNS and SASEGT. V lost 2 bases and J 0 bases, leaving 8 bases between the germline ends. These data belong to a study of blood T cell repertoires in COVID-19. Across the study: Acute-phase and convalescent COVID-19 samples originated in the United States, Italy and Spain.

The authors' processing: Reference gene primer amplification gave estimated nucleated cell counts. The repertoire was sequenced with immunoSEQ multiplex PCR; TCRdb's copy has only in-frame clones and lacks some. That table is the source of V, J and clone size, and D and trimming were worked out from the DNA. This sample has more than 95,000 clones, with 81% found just once. V usage is TRBV6-1 and J usage is TRBJ1-5, with D possibly matching TRBD1 (5 bases). This TCR was recovered from a woman in her 70s with acute or convalescent COVID-19. The specimen sequenced was peripheral blood. CDR3 bases: TGTGCCAGCAGTGAAAGGGGATCTAGCAATCAGCCCCAGCATTTT. Protein product: CASSERGSSNQPQHF.